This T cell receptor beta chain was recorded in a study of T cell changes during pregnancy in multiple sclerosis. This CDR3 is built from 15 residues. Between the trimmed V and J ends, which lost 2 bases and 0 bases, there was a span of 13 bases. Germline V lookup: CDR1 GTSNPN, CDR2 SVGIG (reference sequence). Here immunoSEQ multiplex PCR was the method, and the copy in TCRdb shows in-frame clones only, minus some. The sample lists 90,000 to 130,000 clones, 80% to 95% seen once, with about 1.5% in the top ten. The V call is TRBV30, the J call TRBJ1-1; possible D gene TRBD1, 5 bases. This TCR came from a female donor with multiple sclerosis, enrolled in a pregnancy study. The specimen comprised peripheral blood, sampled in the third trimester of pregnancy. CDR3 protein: CAWSTGGTLNTEAFF. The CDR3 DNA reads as TGTGCCTGGAGTACGGGGGGAACCCTGAACACTGAAGCTTTCTTT.